The next 15 T cell receptor beta chains were all read from a single sample in a study of T-cell memory formation after mild COVID-19. A single record per CDR3 protein comes from TCRdb applying MiXCR to the 5' RACE reads. There are about 320,000 distinct CDR3 sequences in the sample; roughly 13% occur only once, and around 20% lies in the top ten. The material sequenced was PBMCs or a T cell subset sorted from them (not recorded which). These receptors were obtained from a young man who had mild COVID-19 (a few samples of this study predate the infection). Cell type and time point are not known.

This clonotype has a handful of counts. The chain joins TRBV20-1 to TRBJ2-3; 7 bases line up with TRBD2. The germline CDR1 and CDR2 sequences are DFQATT and SNEGSKA (reference sequence). V trimming: 6 bases; J trimming: 4 bases; junction bases outside the gene matches: 10. The length of the CDR3 is 14 residues. The CDR3 protein is CSAIHTGGADTQYF. CDR3 DNA: TGCAGTGCCATCCATACGGGGGGTGCAGATACGCAGTATTTT.

The chain has TRBV11-3 and TRBJ1-5, with TRBD1 as a possible D gene (5 bases). Trimming pared 7 bases from V and 2 bases from J, leaving 12 bases between. There are 14 residues in the CDR3. From germline, CDR1 is SGHNT and CDR2 YENEEA. CDR3 region: CASNQGVGNQPQHF. DNA for the CDR3: TGTGCCAGCAACCAGGGAGTCGGCAATCAGCCCCAGCATTTT.

The chain uses TRBV5-1 and TRBJ2-3, with D unclear. Looked up from germline, CDR1 is SGHRS and CDR2 is YFSETQ. Trimming took 0 bases from V and 7 from J, leaving 12 bases between them. The CDR3 extends over 14 amino acids. CDR3: CASSLGVPTNTQYF. CDR3 nucleotide sequence: TGCGCCAGCAGCTTGGGGGTCCCCACGAATACGCAGTATTTT.

This clonotype occurred a few times. V gene TRBV7-2 combines with J gene TRBJ1-2; a possible D gene is TRBD1 (5 bases). Germline V CDR1 and CDR2: SGHTA, FQGNSA. The CDR3 contains 16 residues. The V gene lost 1 base and the J gene lost 4 bases, with 16 bases spanning the gap. The CDR3 loop is CASSLVAGRRVYGYTF. CDR3 nucleotide sequence: TGTGCCAGCAGCTTAGTCGCAGGGCGCCGGGTCTATGGCTACACCTTC.

This clonotype was counted many times. This rearrangement joins TRBV5-1 to TRBJ2-1, with 8 bases aligning to TRBD1. V gave up 4 bases and J gave up 10 bases; unmatched junction bases: 7. The V gene's germline CDR1 is SGHRS and CDR2 YFSETQ. CDR3 length: 13 residues. CDR3 sequence reads: CASSVPGGNEQFF. As DNA, the CDR3 is TGCGCCAGCAGCGTCCCAGGGGGCAACGAGCAGTTCTTC.

This clonotype was counted only a few times. This chain uses TRBV29-1 with TRBJ2-5; D possibly matches TRBD1 or TRBD2 (6 bases each). Trimming took 1 base from V and 5 from J, leaving 11 bases between them. The length of the CDR3 is 13 residues. Germline CDR1 SQVTM, CDR2 ANQGSEA. CDR3 residues: CSVEGGALETQYF. CDR3 nucleotides: TGCAGCGTTGAAGGGGGGGCCTTGGAGACCCAGTACTTC.

In this sample, this clonotype turned up a few times. The V call is TRBV6-6, the J call TRBJ1-4; D is unresolved. Trimming stripped 6 bases from V and 14 bases from J, with 13 bases between. Germline loops: CDR1 MNHNY, CDR2 SVGAGI (reference sequence). CDR3 size: 11 residues. This CDR3 reads CASSPIVGLFF. In DNA form, the CDR3 reads TGTGCCAGCAGCCCGATAGTGGGTCTGTTTTTT.

Many counts were recorded for this clonotype. The V call is TRBV5-1, the J call TRBJ2-7, with unresolved D. The CDR3 runs to 14 residues. CDR1 is SGHRS, CDR2 YFSETQ, per germline. V was clipped by 0 bases and J by 4 bases, with 11 bases between them. As DNA, the CDR3 is TGCGCCAGCAGCTTGGCCGTGGGGATTTACGAGCAGTACTTC. It encodes CASSLAVGIYEQYF.

The gene calls are TRBV6-6 and TRBJ1-1, with no clear D. Germline V CDR1 and CDR2: MNHNY, SVGAGI (reference sequence). This CDR3 spans 15 amino acids. V lost 7 bases and J lost 2, with 17 bases in between. CDR3 region: CASTLPGPSNTEAFF. The CDR3 DNA sequence: TGTGCCAGCACCCTACCAGGTCCCTCTAACACTGAAGCTTTCTTT.

This clonotype was observed a few times. V is TRBV20-1 and J is TRBJ2-7; TRBD1 or TRBD2 may be the D gene (5 bases each). Between the trimmed V and J ends, which lost 6 bases and 0 bases, there was a span of 12 bases. The length of the CDR3 is 13 residues. Germline V lookup: CDR1 DFQATT, CDR2 SNEGSKA (reference sequence). The CDR3 nucleotides are TGCAGTGCGGATCAGGGACCCTCCTACGAGCAGTACTTC. Translated: CSADQGPSYEQYF.

This clonotype came up a few times. V usage is TRBV24-1 and J usage is TRBJ2-5; 10 nucleotides align to TRBD1. Germline-derived CDR1 and CDR2 are KGHDR and SFDVKD. CDR3 length equals 15 residues. V shed 5 bases and J 5 bases; nucleotides not matched to a gene: 7. Here the CDR3 DNA reads TGTGCCACCAGTGTTCCGGGACAGGGGTACGAGACCCAGTACTTC. Translation: CATSVPGQGYETQYF.

This clonotype was detected only a few times. V is TRBV6-2 or TRBV6-3 and J is TRBJ2-7; perhaps D is TRBD1 or TRBD2 (5 bases each). Germline V gene sequence: CDR1 MNHEY, CDR2 SVGEGT. V was clipped by 2 bases and J by 4 bases, with 9 bases between them. The CDR3 consists of 13 residues. CDR3 in amino acids: CASSYEWGYEQYF. The CDR3 coding sequence is TGTGCCAGCAGTTACGAGTGGGGGTACGAGCAGTACTTC.

This clonotype came up many times. This chain links TRBV28 with TRBJ2-2; the match to TRBD1 covers 8 bases. The CDR3 extends over 15 amino acids. J lost 3 bases, V lost 6 bases, and 6 bases had no gene match. Germline CDR1 reads MDHEN; CDR2 reads SYDVKM. The CDR3 loop is CASRLTGGYTGELFF. The CDR3 DNA sequence: TGTGCCAGCAGGCTTACAGGGGGATACACCGGGGAGCTGTTTTTT. The variable domain in full, completed from reference TRBV28 and TRBJ2-2, reads DVKVTQSSRYLVKRTGEKVFLECVQDMDHENMFWYRQDPGLGLRLIYFSYDVKMKEKGDIPEGYSVSREKKERFSLILESASTNQTSMYLCASRLTGGYTGELFFGEGSRLTVL.

This clonotype was found a few times. The V gene is TRBV12-3 or TRBV12-4, the J gene TRBJ2-3; no clear D. The V gene lost 6 bases and the J gene lost 0 bases, with 10 bases spanning the gap. This CDR3 is built from 14 residues. Here the CDR3 DNA reads TGTGCCAGCAGACTTACTCAGAGCACAGATACGCAGTATTTT. This translates into CASRLTQSTDTQYF.

This clonotype has a handful of counts. The genes are TRBV7-6 and TRBJ2-2; D is ambiguous. CDR1 SGHVS and CDR2 FNYEAQ come from the germline V gene. V was pared by 5 bases and J by 5 bases, with 24 bases between. This CDR3 spans 18 amino acids. The CDR3 loop is CASSLSRSGPFNTGELFF. The CDR3 DNA reads as TGTGCCAGCAGCCTATCCCGGTCGGGTCCATTTAATACCGGGGAGCTGTTTTTT.